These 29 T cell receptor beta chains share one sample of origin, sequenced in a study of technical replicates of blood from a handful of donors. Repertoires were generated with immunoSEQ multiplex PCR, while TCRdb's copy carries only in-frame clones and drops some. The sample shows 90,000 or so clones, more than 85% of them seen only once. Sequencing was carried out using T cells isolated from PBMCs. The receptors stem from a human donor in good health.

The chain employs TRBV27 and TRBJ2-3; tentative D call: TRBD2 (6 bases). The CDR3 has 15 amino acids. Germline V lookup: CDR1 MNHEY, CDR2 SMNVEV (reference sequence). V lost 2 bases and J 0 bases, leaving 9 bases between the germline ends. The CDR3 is CASSLGGISTDTQYF. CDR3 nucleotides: TGTGCCAGCAGTTTAGGAGGGATTAGCACAGATACGCAGTATTTT.

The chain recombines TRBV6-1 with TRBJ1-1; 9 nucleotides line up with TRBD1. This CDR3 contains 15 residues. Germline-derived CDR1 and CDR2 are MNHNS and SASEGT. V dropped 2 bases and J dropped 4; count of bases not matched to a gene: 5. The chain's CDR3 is CASSEILTGGTEAFF. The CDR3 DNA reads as TGTGCCAGCAGTGAAATATTGACAGGGGGCACTGAAGCTTTCTTT.

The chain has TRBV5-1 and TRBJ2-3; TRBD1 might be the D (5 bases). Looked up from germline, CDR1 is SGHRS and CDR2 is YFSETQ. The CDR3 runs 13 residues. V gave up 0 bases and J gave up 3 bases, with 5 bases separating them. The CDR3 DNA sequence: TGCGCCAGCAGCTTGGCAGGGACAGATACGCAGTATTTT. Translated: CASSLAGTDTQYF.

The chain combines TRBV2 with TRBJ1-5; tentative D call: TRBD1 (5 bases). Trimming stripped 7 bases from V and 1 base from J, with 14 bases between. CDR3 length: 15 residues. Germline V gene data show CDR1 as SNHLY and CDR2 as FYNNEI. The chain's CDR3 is CASIPDGGSNQPQHF. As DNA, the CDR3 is TGTGCCAGCATCCCCGATGGGGGGAGCAATCAGCCCCAGCATTTT.

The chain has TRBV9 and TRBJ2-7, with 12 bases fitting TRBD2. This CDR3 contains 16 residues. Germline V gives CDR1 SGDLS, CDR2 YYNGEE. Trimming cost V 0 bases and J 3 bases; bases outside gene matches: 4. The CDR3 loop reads CASSVGGLAGFYEQYF. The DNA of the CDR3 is TGTGCCAGCAGCGTAGGGGGACTAGCGGGCTTCTACGAGCAGTACTTC.

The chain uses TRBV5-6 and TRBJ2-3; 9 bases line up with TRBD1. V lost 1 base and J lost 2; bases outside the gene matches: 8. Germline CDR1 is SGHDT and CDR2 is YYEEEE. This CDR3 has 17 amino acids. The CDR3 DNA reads TGTGCCAGCAGCTTGCGGAGGACAGGGGATACCACAGATACGCAGTATTTT. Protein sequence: CASSLRRTGDTTDTQYF. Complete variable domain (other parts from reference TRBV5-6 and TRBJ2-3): DAGVTQSPTHLIKTRGQQVTLRCSPKSGHDTVSWYQQALGQGPQFIFQYYEEEERQRGNFPDRFSGHQFPNYSSELNVNALLLGDSALYLCASSLRRTGDTTDTQYFGPGTRLTVL.

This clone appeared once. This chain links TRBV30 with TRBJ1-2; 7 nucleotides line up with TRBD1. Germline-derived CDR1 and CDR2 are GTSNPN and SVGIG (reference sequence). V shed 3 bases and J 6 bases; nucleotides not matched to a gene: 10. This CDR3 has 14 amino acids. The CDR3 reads CAWSGDREVDGYTF. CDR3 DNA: TGTGCCTGGAGCGGTGACAGGGAAGTAGATGGCTACACCTTC.

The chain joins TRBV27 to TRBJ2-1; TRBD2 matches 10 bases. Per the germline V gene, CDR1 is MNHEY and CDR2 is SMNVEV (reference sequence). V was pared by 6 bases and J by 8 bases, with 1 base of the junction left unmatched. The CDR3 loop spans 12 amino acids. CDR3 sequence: CASRLAGDEQFF. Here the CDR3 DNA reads TGTGCCAGCAGGCTAGCGGGAGATGAGCAGTTCTTC.

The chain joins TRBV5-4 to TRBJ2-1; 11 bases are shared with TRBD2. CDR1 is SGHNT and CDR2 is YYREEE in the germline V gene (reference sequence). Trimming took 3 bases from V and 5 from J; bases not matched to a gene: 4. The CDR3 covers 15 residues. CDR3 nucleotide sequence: TGTGCCAGCAGCTCCCTAGCGGGAGGACACAATGAGCAGTTCTTC. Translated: CASSSLAGGHNEQFF.

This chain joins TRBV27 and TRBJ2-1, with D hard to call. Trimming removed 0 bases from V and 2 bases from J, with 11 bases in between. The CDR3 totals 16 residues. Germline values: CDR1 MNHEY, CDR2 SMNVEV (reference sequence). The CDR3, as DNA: TGTGCCAGCAGTTTATCAGGCTACCTAGCCTACAATGAGCAGTTCTTC. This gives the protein CASSLSGYLAYNEQFF.

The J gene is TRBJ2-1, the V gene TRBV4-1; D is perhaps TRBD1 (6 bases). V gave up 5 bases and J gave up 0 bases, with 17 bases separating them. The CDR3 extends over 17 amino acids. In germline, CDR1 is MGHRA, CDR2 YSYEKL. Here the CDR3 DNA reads TGCGCCAGCAGCTTAGGGACATCGGCCAGCTCCTACAATGAGCAGTTCTTC. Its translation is CASSLGTSASSYNEQFF.

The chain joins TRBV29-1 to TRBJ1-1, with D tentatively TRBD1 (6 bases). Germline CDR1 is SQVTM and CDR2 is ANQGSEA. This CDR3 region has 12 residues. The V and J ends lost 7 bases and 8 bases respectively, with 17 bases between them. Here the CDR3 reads CSASNPGQEAFF. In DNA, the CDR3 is TGCAGCGCCTCTAACCCTGGACAGGAAGCTTTCTTT. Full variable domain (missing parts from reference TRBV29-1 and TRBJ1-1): SAVISQKPSRDICQRGTSLTIQCQVDSQVTMMFWYRQQPGQSLTLIATANQGSEATYESGFVIDKFPISRPNLTFSTLTVSNMSPEDSSIYLCSASNPGQEAFFGQGTRLTVV.

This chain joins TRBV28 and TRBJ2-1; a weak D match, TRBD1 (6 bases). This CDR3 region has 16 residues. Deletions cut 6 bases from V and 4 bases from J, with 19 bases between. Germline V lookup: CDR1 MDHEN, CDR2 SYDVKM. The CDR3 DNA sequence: TGTGCCAGCAGCCCCCGGACAGTCGAAATATACAATGAGCAGTTCTTC. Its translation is CASSPRTVEIYNEQFF.

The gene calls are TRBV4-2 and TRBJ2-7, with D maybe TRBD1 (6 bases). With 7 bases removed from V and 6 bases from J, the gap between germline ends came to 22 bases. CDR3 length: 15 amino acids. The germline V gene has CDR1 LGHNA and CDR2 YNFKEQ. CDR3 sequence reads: CASTQTGQGLSEQYF. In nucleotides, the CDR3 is TGTGCCAGCACCCAGACAGGCCAGGGGTTAAGCGAGCAGTACTTC.

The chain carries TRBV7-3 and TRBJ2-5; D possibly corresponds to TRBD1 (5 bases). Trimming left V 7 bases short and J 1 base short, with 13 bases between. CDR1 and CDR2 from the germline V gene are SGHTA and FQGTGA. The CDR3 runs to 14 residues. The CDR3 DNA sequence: TGTGCCAGCAACGAACTGGGGCCCCAAGAGACCCAGTACTTC. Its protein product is CASNELGPQETQYF.

The CDR3 DNA reads as TGTGCCAGCAGCGTAGGAAGCTACAACACCGGGGAGCTGTTTTTT. It translates to CASSVGSYNTGELFF. The rearrangement uses TRBV9 and TRBJ2-2; the D is unclear. Deletions cut 0 bases from V and 2 bases from J, with 8 bases between. Germline V gene lookup returns CDR1 SGDLS and CDR2 YYNGEE. This CDR3 is built from 15 residues.

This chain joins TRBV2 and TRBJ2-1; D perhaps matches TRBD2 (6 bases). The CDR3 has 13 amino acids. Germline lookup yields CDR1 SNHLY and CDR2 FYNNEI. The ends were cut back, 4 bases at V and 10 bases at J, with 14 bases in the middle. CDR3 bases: TGTGCCAGCAGTGTCCTGATGGAGGGGGAGCAGTTCTTC. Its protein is CASSVLMEGEQFF.

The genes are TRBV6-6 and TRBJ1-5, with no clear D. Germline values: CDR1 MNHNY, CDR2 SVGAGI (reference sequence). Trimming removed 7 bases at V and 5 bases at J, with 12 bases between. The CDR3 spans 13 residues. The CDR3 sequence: CASTRGEHQPQHF. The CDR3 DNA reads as TGTGCCAGCACCCGCGGGGAACATCAGCCCCAGCATTTT.

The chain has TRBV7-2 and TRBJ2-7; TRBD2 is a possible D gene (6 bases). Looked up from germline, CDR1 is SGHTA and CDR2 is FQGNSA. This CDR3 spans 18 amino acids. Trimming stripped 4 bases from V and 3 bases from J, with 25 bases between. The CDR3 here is CASSSPGGGGIAHYEQYF. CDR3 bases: TGTGCCAGCAGCTCACCCGGGGGAGGCGGGATAGCACACTACGAGCAGTACTTC.

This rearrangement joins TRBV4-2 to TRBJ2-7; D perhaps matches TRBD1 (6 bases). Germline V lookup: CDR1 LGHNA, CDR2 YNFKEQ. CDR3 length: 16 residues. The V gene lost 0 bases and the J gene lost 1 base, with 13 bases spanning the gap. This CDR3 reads CASSQDNTGFSYEQYF. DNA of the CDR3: TGTGCCAGCAGCCAAGATAACACAGGGTTTTCCTACGAGCAGTACTTC.

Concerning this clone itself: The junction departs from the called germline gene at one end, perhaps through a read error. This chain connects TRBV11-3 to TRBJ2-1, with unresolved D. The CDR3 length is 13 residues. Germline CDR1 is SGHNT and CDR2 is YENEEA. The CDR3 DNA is TGTGCCAGTAGCTTACACCAGACTAATGAGCAGTTCTTC. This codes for CASSLHQTNEQFF.

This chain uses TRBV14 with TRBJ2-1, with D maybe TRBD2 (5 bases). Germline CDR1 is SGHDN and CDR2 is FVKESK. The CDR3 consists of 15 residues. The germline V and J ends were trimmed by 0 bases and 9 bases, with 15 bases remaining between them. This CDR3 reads CASSQEEYWRPEQFF. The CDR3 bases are TGTGCCAGCAGCCAAGAAGAGTACTGGAGGCCTGAGCAGTTCTTC.

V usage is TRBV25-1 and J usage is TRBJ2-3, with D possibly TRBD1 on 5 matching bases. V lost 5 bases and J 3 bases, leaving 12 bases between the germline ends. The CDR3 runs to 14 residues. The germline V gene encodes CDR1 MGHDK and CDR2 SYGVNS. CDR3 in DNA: TGTGCCAGCAGTCCCAGGGTAGAGACAGATACGCAGTATTTT. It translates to CASSPRVETDTQYF.

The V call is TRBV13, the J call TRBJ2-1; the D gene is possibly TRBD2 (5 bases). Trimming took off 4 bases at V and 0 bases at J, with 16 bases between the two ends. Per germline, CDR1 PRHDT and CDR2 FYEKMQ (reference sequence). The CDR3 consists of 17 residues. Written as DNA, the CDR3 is TGTGCCAGCAGCTCTCATTCTAGCACACGCTCCTACAATGAGCAGTTCTTC. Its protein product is CASSSHSSTRSYNEQFF.

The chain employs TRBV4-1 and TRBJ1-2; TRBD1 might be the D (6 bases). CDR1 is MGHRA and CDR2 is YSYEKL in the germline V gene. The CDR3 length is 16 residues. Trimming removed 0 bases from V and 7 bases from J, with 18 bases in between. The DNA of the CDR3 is TGCGCCAGCAGCCAAGAGACGGACAGCTCATTTCGTGGCTACACCTTC. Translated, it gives CASSQETDSSFRGYTF.

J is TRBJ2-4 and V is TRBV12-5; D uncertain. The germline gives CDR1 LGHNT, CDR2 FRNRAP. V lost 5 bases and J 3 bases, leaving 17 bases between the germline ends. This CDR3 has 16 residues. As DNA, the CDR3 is TGTGCTAGTGGTACCCTCGCGAGGCTGGACAAAAACATTCAGTACTTC. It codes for CASGTLARLDKNIQYF.

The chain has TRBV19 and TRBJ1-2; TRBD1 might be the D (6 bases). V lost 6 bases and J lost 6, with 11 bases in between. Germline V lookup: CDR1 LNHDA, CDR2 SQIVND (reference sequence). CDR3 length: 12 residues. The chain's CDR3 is CASRWGQDGYTF. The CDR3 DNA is TGTGCCAGTAGATGGGGGCAGGATGGCTACACCTTC.

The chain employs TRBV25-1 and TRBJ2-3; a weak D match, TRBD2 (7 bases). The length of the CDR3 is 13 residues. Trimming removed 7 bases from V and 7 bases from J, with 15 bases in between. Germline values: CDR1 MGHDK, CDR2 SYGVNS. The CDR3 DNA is TGTGCCAGCACTCGAGGGGGGGCAAATACGCAGTATTTT. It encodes CASTRGGANTQYF.

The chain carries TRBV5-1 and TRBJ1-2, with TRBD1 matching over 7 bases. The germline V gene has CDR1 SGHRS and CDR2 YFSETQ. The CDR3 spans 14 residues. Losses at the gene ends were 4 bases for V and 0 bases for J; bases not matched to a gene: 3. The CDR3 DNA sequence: TGCGCCAGCAGCCCAGGGACAGCTAACTATGGCTACACCTTC. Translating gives CASSPGTANYGYTF.